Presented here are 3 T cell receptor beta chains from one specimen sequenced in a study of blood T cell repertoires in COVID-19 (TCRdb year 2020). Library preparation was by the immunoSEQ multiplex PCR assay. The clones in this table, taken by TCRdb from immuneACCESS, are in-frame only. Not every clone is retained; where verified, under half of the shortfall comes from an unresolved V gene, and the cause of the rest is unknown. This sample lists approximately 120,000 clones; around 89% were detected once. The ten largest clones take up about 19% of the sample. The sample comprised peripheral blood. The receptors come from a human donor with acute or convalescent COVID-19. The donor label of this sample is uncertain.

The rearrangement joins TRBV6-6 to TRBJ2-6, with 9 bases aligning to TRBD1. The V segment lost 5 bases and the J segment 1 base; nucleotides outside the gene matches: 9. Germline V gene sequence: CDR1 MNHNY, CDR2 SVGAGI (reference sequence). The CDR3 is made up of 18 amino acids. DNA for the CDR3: TGTGCCAGCAGTCCATGGGGACAGGGAGATTCTGGGGCCAACGTCCTGACTTTC. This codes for CASSPWGQGDSGANVLTF.

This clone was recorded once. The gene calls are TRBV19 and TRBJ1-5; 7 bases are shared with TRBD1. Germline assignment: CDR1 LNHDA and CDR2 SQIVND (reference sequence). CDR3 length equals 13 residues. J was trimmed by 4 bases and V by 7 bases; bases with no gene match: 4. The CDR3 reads CASIGTANQPQHF. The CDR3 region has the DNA TGTGCCAGTATTGGGACAGCAAATCAGCCCCAGCATTTT.

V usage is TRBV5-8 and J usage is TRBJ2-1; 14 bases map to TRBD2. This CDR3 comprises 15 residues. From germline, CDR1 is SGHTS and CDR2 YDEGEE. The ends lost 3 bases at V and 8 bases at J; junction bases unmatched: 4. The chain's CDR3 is CASSSRLAGGYEQFF. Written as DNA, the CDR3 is TGTGCCAGCAGCTCCCGACTAGCGGGGGGGTATGAGCAGTTCTTC.